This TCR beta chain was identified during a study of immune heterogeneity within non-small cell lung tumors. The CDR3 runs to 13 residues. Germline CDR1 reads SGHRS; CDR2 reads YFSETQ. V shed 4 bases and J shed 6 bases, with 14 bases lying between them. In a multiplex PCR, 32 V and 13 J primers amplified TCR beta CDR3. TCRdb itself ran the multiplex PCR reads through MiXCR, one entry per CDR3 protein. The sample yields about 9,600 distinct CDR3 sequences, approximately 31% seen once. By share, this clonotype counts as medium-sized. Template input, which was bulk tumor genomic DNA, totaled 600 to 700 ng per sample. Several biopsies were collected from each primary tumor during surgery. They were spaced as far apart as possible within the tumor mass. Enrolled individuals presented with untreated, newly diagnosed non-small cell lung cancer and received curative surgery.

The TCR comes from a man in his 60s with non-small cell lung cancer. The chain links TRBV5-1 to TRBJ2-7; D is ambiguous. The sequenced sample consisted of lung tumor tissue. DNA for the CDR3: TGCGCCAGCAGCCCCTCCATCGATGGCGAGCAGTACTTC. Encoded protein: CASSPSIDGEQYF.